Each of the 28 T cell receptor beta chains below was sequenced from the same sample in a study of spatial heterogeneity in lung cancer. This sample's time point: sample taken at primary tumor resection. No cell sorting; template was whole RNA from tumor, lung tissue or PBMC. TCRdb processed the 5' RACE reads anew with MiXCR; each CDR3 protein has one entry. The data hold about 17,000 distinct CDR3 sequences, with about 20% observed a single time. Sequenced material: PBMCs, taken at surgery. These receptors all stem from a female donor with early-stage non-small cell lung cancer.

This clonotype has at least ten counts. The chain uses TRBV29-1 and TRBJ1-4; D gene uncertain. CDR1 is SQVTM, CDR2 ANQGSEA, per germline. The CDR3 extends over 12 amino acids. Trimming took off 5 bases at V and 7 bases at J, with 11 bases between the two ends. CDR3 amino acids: CSVLESSEKLFF. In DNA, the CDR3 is TGCAGCGTTCTTGAATCTAGTGAAAAACTGTTTTTT.

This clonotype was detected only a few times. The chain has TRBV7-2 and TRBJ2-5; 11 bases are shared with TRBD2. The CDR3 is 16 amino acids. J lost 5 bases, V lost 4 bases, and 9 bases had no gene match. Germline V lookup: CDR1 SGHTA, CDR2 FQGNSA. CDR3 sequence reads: CASSSSIAGGRETQYF. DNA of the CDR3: TGTGCCAGCAGCTCTTCTATAGCGGGAGGGAGGGAGACCCAGTACTTC.

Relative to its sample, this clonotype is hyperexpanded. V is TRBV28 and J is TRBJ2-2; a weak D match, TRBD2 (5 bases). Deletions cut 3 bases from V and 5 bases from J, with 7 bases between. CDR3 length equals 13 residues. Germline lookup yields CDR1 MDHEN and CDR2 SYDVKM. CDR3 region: CASSFRGTGELFF. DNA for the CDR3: TGTGCCAGCAGTTTTCGGGGAACCGGGGAGCTGTTTTTT.

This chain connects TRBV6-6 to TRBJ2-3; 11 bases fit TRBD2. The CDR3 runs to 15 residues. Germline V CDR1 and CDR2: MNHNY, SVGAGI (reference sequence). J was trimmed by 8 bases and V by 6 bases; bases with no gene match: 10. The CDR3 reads CASRPGLAGAGTQYF. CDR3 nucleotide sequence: TGTGCCAGCAGACCTGGACTAGCGGGTGCAGGTACGCAGTATTTT.

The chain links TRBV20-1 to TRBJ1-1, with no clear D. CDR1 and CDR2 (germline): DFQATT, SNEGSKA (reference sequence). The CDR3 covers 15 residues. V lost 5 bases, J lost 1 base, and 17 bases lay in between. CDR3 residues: CSAATAGPTNTEAFF. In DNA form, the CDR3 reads TGCAGTGCTGCGACGGCCGGCCCTACGAACACTGAAGCTTTCTTT.

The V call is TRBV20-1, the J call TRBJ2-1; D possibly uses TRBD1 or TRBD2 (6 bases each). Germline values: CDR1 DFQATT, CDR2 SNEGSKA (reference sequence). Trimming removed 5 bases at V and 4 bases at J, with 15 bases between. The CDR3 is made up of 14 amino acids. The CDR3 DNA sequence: TGCAGTGCTCTAGGTCGGGGGCCGTACAATGAGCAGTTCTTC. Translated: CSALGRGPYNEQFF.

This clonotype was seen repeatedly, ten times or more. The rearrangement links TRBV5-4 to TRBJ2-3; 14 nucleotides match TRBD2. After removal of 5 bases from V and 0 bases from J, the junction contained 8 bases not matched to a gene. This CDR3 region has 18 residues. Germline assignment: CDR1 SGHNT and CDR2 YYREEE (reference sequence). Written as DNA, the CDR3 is TGTGCCAGCAGTGCGGGACTAGCGGGAGTGCAAAGCACAGATACGCAGTATTTT. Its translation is CASSAGLAGVQSTDTQYF.

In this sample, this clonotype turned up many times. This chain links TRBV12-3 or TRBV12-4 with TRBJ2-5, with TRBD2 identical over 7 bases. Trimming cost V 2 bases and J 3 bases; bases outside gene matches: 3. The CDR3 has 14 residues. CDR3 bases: TGTGCCAGCAGTTTAAGGCTAGCGGAAGAGACCCAGTACTTC. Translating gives CASSLRLAEETQYF.

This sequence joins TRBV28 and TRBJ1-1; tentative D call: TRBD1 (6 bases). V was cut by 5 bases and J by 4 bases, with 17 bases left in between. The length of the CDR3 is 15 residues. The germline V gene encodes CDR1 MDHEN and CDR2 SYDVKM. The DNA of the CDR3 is TGTGCCAGCAGTACTACAGGGACGTTGGGCACTGAAGCTTTCTTT. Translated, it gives CASSTTGTLGTEAFF.

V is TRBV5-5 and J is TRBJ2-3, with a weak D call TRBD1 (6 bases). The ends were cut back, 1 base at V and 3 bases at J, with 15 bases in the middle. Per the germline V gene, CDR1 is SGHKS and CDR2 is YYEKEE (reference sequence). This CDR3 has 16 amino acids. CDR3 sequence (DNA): TGTGCCAGCAGCTTGATTTCCCCAGGGGCAACAGATACGCAGTATTTT. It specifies CASSLISPGATDTQYF.

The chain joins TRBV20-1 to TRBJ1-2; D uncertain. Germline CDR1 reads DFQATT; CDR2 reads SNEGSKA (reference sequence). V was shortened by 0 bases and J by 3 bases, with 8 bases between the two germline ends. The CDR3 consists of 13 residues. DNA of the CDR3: TGCAGTGCTAGAGAAGATGAGGACTATGGCTACACCTTC. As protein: CSAREDEDYGYTF.

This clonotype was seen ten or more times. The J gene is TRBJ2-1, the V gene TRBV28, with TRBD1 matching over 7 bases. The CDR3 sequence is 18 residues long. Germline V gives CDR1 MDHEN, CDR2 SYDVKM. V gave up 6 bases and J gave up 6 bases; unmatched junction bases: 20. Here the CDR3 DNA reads TGTGCCAGCAGCCCCCCCGGACAGGCACGTGCTAGCAGCAATGAGCAGTTCTTC. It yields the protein CASSPPGQARASSNEQFF. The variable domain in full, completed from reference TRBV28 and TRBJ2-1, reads DVKVTQSSRYLVKRTGEKVFLECVQDMDHENMFWYRQDPGLGLRLIYFSYDVKMKEKGDIPEGYSVSREKKERFSLILESASTNQTSMYLCASSPPGQARASSNEQFFGPGTRLTVL.

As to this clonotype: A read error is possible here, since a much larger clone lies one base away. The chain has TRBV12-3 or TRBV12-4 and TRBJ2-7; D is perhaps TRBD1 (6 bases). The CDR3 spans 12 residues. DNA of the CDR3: TGTGCCAGCAGAACGGGACACTACGAGCAGCACTTC. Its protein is CASRTGHYEQHF.

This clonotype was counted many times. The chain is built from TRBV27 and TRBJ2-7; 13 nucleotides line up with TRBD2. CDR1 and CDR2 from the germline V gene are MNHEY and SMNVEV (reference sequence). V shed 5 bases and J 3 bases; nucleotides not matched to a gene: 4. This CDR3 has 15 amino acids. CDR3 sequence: CASSAGLAGSYEQYF. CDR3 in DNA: TGTGCCAGCAGTGCGGGACTAGCGGGAAGCTACGAGCAGTACTTC.

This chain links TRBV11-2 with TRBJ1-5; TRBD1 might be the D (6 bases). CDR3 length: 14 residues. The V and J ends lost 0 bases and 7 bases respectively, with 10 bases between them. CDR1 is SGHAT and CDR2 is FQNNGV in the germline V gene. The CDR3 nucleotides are TGTGCCAGCAGCTTAGACCAGGGGTTACAGCCCCAGCATTTT. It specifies CASSLDQGLQPQHF.

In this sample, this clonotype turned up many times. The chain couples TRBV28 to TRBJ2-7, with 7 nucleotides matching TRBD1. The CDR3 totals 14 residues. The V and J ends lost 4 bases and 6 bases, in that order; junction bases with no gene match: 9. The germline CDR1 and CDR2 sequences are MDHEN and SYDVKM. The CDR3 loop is CASSSRTGFAEQYF. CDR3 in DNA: TGTGCCAGCAGTTCCAGGACAGGTTTCGCCGAGCAGTACTTC.

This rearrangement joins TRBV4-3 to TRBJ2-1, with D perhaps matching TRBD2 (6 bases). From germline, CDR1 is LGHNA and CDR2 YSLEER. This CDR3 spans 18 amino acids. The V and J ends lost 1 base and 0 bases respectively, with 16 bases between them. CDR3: CASSQAIPLARSYNEQFF. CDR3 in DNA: TGCGCCAGCAGCCAAGCAATTCCTCTAGCGCGCTCCTACAATGAGCAGTTCTTC.

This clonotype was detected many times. The CDR3 DNA sequence: TGTGCCAGCAGCTTATCGGCAGGGGGGACAGATACGCAGTATTTT. Protein: CASSLSAGGTDTQYF. This rearrangement joins TRBV7-9 to TRBJ2-3; D may be TRBD1 (7 bases). The germline CDR1 and CDR2 sequences are SEHNR and FQNEAQ (reference sequence). Trimming took 2 bases from V and 3 from J, leaving 12 bases between them. The CDR3 runs 15 residues.

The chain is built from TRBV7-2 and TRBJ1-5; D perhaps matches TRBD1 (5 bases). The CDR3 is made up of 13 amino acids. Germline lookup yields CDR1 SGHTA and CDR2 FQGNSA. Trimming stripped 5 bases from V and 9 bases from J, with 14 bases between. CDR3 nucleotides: TGTGCCAGCAGCCCCGGGACCATCAGGCCCCAGCATTTT. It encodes CASSPGTIRPQHF.

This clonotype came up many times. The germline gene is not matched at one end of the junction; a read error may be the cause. As DNA, the CDR3 is TGCGCCAGCAGCTTGGCAGCTAGCACAGATACGCAGTACTTT. This translates into CASSLAASTDTQYF. This rearrangement joins TRBV5-1 to TRBJ2-3; D possibly corresponds to TRBD2 (5 bases). The CDR3 is made up of 14 amino acids. Germline V CDR1 and CDR2: SGHRS, YFSETQ.

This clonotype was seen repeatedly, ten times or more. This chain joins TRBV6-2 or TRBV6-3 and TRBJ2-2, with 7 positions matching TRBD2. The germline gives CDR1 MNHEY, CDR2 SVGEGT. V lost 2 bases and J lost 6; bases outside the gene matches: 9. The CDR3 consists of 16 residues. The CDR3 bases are TGTGCCAGCAGTTACGGATCGGGAGGCAGCCCCGGGGAGCTGTTTTTT. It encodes CASSYGSGGSPGELFF.

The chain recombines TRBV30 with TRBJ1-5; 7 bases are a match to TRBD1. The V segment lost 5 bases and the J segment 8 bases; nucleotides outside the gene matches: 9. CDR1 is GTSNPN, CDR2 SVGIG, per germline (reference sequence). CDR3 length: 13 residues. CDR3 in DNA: TGTGCCTGGGGTTTAGGGGGCGTGGAGCCCCAGCATTTT. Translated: CAWGLGGVEPQHF.

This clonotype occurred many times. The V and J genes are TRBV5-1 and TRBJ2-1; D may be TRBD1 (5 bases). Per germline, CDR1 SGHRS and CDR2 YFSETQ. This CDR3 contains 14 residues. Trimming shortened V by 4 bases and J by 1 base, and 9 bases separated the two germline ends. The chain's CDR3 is CASSPGQSYNEQFF. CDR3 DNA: TGCGCCAGCAGCCCAGGGCAATCCTACAATGAGCAGTTCTTC. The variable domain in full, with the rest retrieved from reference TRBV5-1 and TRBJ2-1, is KAGVTQTPRYLIKTRGQQVTLSCSPISGHRSVSWYQQTPGQGLQFLFEYFSETQRNKGNFPGRFSGRQFSNSRSEMNVSTLELGDSALYLCASSPGQSYNEQFFGPGTRLTVL.

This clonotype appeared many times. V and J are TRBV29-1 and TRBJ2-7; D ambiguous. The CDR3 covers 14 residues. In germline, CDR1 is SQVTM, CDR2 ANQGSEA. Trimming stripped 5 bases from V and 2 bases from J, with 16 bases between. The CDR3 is CSVYEARPPYEQYF. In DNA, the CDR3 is TGCAGCGTTTACGAGGCCAGGCCCCCCTACGAGCAGTACTTC.

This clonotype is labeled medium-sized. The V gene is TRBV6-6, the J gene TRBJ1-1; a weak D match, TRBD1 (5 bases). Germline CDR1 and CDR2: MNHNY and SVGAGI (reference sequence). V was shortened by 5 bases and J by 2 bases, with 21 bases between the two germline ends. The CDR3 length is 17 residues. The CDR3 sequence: CASSPPGRVDRNTEAFF. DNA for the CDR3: TGTGCCAGCAGTCCTCCGGGACGGGTAGATCGTAACACTGAAGCTTTCTTT.

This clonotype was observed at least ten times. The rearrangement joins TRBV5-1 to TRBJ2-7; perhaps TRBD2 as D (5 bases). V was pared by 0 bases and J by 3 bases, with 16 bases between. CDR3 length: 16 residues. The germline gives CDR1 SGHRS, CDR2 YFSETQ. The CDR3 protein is CASSLGTGVGNYEQYF. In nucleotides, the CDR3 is TGCGCCAGCAGCTTGGGTACGGGCGTCGGGAACTACGAGCAGTACTTC.

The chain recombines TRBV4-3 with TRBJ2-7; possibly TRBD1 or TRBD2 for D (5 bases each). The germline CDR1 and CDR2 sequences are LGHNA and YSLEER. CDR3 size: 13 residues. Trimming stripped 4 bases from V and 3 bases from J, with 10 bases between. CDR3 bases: TGCGCCAGCAGCCCAGCTGGGGGCTACGAGCAGTACTTC. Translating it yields CASSPAGGYEQYF.

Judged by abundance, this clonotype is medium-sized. The CDR3 region is CASSLGPWTSGSYEQYF. CDR3 coding DNA: TGTGCCAGCAGTTTAGGACCTTGGACTAGCGGGAGCTACGAGCAGTACTTC. The J gene is TRBJ2-7, the V gene TRBV27, with 13 bases aligning to TRBD2. The CDR3 runs to 17 residues. V lost 2 bases to trimming and J lost 3 bases; unmatched junction nucleotides: 7. Germline CDR1 MNHEY, CDR2 SMNVEV (reference sequence).